This TCR beta chain was obtained from a study of PD-1 blockade in classical Hodgkin lymphoma. Measured with immunoSEQ multiplex PCR; TCRdb has only the in-frame clones, and not every one. The profile shows tens of thousands of clones, more than 85% of them singletons. Germline lookup yields CDR1 ENHRY and CDR2 SYGVKD. V shed 4 bases and J shed 1 base, with 13 bases lying between them. The CDR3 length is 15 residues. Time point reported: cycle 4 day 1 (C4D1), after less than 7 weeks of nivolumab. Every one of the patients relapsed after autologous stem cell transplantation (brentuximab vedotin exposure was variable). Thawed PBMCs were the source of CD4+ T cells, purified by magnetic negative selection.

This sequence joins TRBV10-3 and TRBJ1-1; D remains unclear. The TCR comes from a human donor with classical Hodgkin lymphoma. Here the sequenced sample was CD4+ T cells from blood, taken before the fourth cycle of nivolumab. CDR3 region: CAISGRIGGNTEAFF. Here the CDR3 DNA reads TGTGCCATCAGTGGCAGGATTGGTGGGAACACTGAAGCTTTCTTT.